This TCR beta chain is from a study of T cells in Graves' hyperthyroidism and ophthalmopathy (dated by TCRdb to the late 2010s). Notes on the research overall: Peripheral blood samples were taken at the time of initial diagnosis, prior to any treatment. To identify TCR V-J signatures that set the groups apart, the researchers used a discovery cohort of more than 95 patients, made up of 40 to 45 with Graves' ophthalmopathy and around 58 with stable Graves' hyperthyroidism. Prospective prediction of ophthalmopathy was tested in an independent validation cohort consisting of fewer than 20 hyperthyroidism patients and 15 or so patients who later progressed to ophthalmopathy. The 100 or so discovery patients were randomly divided into training and test sets at a 7:3 ratio. In six Graves' hyperthyroidism patients, the study also compared T-cell repertoires from thyroid tissue with T-cell repertoires from blood. After blood sampling, hyperthyroidism patients were treated with methimazole at a starting dose of 30 mg daily, and ophthalmopathy patients were treated with high-dose intravenous methylprednisolone. According to the paper, TCR Vbeta CDR3 sequencing was carried out on some 130 peripheral blood samples, which came from some 41 ophthalmopathy, fewer than 80 hyperthyroidism and approximately 17 progressor patients. Broad study findings and their caveats: In cross-validation, a model built on a 13 V-J signature told ophthalmopathy apart from stable hyperthyroidism with roughly 87% sensitivity and about 81% specificity, and in testing the same model reached 80%/75%. In validation, progression to ophthalmopathy was predicted by the model with more than 65% sensitivity and 72% to 80% specificity, a median of approximately 6.5 months before onset. Blood samples also contained most of the expanded thyroid clonotypes (frequency above 0.001), which suggests that blood repertoires may reflect thyroid immune responses. No statistical method was used to fix the sample size in advance, and group allocation was not hidden from the investigators.

The CDR3 numbers 15 residues from cysteine through phenylalanine. The read is trimmed to its CDR3 DNA, 45 bases read in frame from base 1. V loses 0 bases at its end and J loses 1 base; junction bases beyond the gene matches: 4. Looking up the germline V gene (reference sequence) yields CDR1 SGHNT and CDR2 YYREEE. The TCR beta CDR3 regions were amplified from the RNA transcripts. The first round of RT-PCR for the TCR CDR3 was performed with the HTBI primer set and the Qiagen OneStep RT-PCR kit. Libraries were constructed in a second round of multiplex PCR, after which size selection and purification were performed. Sequencing of the libraries was done on an Illumina HiSeq2000 using paired-end 100 bp reads. On the authors' methods: SOAPnuke was used to process the raw data, throwing out any read that contained adapters or uncalled bases, had a mean Phred below 15, or lacked an exact constant-primer or identifier match. High-quality paired reads were merged using COPE v1.2.5, and each unique nucleotide sequence was defined as a clonotype. MiTCR v1.1 was used to align the clonotypes against IMGT TRBV, TRBD and TRBJ reference segments. The analysis included only V-J combinations with a frequency above 0.0001, which together covered approximately 99% of the repertoires. A TCS score was defined as the ratio of F50 (clonal expansion) to E x V (chaos), with BLOSUM62-based TCRdist applied between CDR3 peptides within each V-J. Welch's t-statistics and random forest reduced approximately 520 V-J features to roughly 13, which were used in a naive Bayes classifier (R e1071). TCRdb trimmed public reads at Q25 via fastp, called clones via MiXCR and kept in-frame beta chains. Under each unique CDR3 protein, matching rows form one entry showing the most common genes and DNA. The authors' filters were not applied to this entry. In this sample the table shows a few hundred thousand distinct CDR3 sequences, 13% to 15% of which occur a single time. The ten biggest clones cover roughly 17% of the sample.

Ten or more counts support this clonotype. Its cognate antigen has yet to be identified. Base qualities are not provided; no much larger clone lies one nucleotide away. A patient counted as having stable Graves' hyperthyroidism if no progression to ophthalmopathy occurred over 18 months of follow-up. Hyperthyroidism patients were newly diagnosed, had a disease duration of under 2 months, and were aged 18 to 65 years. Any patient with an uncontrolled infection, another autoimmune disease, pregnancy or lactation was excluded. Clinical symptoms, serum thyroxine and TRAb, thyroid ultrasound, and orbital computed tomography formed the basis for the diagnoses. Ficoll-Paque density gradient centrifugation was used to isolate PBMCs from 9.5 to 10 ml of fresh peripheral blood. Total RNA was extracted with Trizol reagent, and quality was checked on an Agilent 2100 Bioanalyzer.

This chain joins TRBV5-4 to TRBJ2-7; 7 of the junction bases match TRBD2. Material: blood. The origin of this receptor is a woman aged 18-35 years with Graves' hyperthyroidism. The encoded CDR3 is CASSLVASGSYEQYF. The DNA sequence follows: TGTGCCAGCAGCTTGGTGGCTAGCGGTTCCTACGAGCAGTACTTC.